This T cell receptor (beta chain) originates from a study of blood T cell repertoires in COVID-19. Turning to the study itself: Material from acute and convalescent COVID-19 was sourced from the United States, Italy and Spain. Nucleic acid was either cDNA or gDNA, and it came from T cells, B-cell-depleted T cells, or PBMCs.

The CDR3 loop spans 15 amino acids. Per germline, CDR1 SGHTA and CDR2 FQGNSA. Trimming pared 4 bases from V and 10 bases from J, leaving 22 bases between. Libraries were prepared by immunoSEQ multiplex PCR; TCRdb keeps only in-frame clonotypes and omits some of them. The sample carries over 130,000 clones, approximately 85% recorded once. The chain is built from TRBV7-2 and TRBJ1-1; TRBD1 is a possible D gene (5 bases). Sequences were obtained from peripheral blood. The source of this sequence is a man aged 45-60 years with acute or convalescent COVID-19. CDR3 bases: TGTGCCAGCAGCTCCTGGATAAGGGAACCGGGGGGAGCTTTCTTT. Translation gives CASSSWIREPGGAFF.